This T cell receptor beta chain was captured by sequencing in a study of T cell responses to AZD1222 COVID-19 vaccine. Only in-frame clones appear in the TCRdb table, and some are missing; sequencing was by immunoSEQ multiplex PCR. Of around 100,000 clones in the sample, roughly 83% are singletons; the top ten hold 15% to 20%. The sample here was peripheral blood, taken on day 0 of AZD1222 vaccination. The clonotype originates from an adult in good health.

The CDR3 sequence is CASSQGMDHSYEQYF. Written as DNA, the CDR3 is TGCGCCAGCAGCCAAGGGATGGACCACTCCTACGAGCAGTACTTC. The chain carries TRBV4-3 and TRBJ2-7; no reliable D call. The CDR3 contains 15 residues. The V gene's germline CDR1 is LGHNA and CDR2 YSLEER. V lost 1 base, J lost 0 bases, and 10 bases lay in between.